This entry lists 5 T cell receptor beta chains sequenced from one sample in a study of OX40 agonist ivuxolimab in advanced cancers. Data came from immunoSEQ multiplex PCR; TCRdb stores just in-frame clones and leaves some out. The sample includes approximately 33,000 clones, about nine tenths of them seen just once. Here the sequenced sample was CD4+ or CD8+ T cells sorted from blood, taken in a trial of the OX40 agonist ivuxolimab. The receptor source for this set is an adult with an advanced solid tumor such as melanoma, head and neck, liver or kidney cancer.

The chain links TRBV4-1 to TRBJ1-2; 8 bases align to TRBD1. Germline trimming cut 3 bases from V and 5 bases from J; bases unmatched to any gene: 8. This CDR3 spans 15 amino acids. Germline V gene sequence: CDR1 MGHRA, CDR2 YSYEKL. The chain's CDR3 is CASSHQDRARYGYTF. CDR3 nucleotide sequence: TGCGCCAGCAGCCACCAGGACAGGGCCCGGTATGGCTACACCTTC.

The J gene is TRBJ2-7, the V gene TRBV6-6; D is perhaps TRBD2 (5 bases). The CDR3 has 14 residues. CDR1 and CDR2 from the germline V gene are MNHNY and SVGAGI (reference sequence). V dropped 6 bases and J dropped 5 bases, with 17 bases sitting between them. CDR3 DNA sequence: TGTGCCAGCAGCCCCTACCTCGAGGGCGACGAGCAGTACTTC. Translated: CASSPYLEGDEQYF.

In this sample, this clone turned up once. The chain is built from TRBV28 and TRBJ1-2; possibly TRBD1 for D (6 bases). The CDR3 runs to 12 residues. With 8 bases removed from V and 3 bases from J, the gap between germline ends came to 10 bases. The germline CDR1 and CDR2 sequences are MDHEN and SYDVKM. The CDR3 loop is CASARGHYGYTF. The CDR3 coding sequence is TGTGCCAGCGCCAGGGGACACTATGGCTACACCTTC.

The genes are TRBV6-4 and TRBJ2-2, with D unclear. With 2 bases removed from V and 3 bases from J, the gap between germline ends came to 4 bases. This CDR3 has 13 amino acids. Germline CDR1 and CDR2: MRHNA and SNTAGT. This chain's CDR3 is CASSDRDTGELFF. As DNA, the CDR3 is TGTGCCAGCAGTGACAGGGACACCGGGGAGCTGTTTTTT.

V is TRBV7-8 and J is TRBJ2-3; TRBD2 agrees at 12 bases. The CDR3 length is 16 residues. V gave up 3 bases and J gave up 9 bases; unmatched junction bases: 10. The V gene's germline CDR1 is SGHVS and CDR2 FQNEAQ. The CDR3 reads CASSLTSGSVRGTQYF. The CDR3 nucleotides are TGTGCCAGCAGCTTGACTAGCGGGAGCGTTCGGGGGACGCAGTATTTT.